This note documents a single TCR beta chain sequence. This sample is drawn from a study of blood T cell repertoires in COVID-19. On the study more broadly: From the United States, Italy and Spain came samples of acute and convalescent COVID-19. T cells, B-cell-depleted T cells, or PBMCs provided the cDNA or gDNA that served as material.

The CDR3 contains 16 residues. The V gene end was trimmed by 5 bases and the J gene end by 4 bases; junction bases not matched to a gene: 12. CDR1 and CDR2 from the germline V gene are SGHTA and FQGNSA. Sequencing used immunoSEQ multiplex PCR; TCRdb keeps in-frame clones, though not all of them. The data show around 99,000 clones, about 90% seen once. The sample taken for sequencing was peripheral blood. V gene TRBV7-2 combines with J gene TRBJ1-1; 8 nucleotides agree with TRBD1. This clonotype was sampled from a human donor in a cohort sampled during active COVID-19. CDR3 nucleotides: TGTGCCAGCAGCCCCGGACAGGGTTTGGGGAGCACTGAAGCTTTCTTT. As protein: CASSPGQGLGSTEAFF.